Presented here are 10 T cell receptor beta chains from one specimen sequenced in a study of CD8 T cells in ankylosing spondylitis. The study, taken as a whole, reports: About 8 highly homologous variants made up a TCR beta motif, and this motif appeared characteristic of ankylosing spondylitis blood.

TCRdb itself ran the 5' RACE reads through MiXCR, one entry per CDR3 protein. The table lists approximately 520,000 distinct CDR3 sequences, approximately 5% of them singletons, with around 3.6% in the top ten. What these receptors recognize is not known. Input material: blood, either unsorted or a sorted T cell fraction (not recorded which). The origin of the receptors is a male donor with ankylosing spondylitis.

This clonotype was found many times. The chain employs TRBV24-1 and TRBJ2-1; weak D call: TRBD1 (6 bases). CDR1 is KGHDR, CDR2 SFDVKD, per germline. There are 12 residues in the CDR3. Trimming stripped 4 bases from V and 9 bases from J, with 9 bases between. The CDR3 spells CATSDPRGEQFF. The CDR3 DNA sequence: TGTGCCACCAGTGACCCCAGGGGTGAGCAGTTCTTC.

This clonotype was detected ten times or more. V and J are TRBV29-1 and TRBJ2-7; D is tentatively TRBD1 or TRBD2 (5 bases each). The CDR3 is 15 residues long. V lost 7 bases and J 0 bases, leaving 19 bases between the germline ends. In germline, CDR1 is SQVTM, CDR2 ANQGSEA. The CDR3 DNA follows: TGCAGCGCCCGAGGGACGGCGAATAGCTCCTACGAGCAGTACTTC. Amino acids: CSARGTANSSYEQYF.

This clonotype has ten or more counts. The CDR3 loop reads CSAIGSLRAQPQHF. As DNA, the CDR3 is TGCAGTGCTATAGGAAGCCTAAGGGCTCAGCCCCAGCATTTT. This chain connects TRBV20-1 to TRBJ1-5; D ambiguous. Trimming took 4 bases from V and 6 from J, leaving 16 bases between them. Germline V CDR1 and CDR2: DFQATT, SNEGSKA (reference sequence). The CDR3 sequence is 14 residues long.

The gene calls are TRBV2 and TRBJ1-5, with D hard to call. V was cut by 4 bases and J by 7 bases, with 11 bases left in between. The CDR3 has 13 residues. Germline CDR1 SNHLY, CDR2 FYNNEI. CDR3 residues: CASSGQLGQPQHF. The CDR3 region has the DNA TGTGCCAGCAGTGGGCAACTTGGACAGCCCCAGCATTTT.

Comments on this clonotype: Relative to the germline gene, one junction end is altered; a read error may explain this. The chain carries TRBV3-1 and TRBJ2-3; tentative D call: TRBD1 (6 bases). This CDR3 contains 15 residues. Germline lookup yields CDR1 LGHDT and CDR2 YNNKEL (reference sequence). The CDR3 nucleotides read TGTGCCACCAGCCAGAGGGTCGCCGGGACACATACGCAGTATTTT. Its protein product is CATSQRVAGTHTQYF.

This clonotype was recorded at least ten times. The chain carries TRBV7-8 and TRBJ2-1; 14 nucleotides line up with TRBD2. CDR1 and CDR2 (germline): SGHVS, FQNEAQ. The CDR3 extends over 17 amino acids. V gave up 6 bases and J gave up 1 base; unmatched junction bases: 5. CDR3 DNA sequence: TGTGCCAGCAGGTCTGGGACTAGCGGGAGTTCCTACAATGAGCAGTTCTTC. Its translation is CASRSGTSGSSYNEQFF.

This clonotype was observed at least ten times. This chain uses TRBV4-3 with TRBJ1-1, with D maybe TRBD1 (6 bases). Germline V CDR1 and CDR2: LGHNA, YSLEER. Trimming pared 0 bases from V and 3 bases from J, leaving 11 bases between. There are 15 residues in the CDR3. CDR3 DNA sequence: TGCGCCAGCAGCCAAGAACACAGGGCATACACTGAAGCTTTCTTT. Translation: CASSQEHRAYTEAFF.

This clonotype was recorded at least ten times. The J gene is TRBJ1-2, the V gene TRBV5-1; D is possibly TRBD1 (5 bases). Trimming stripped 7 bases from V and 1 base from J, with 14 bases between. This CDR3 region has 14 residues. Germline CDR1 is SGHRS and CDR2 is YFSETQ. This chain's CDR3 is CASAEMGVNYGYTF. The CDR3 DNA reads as TGCGCCAGCGCCGAGATGGGGGTTAACTATGGCTACACCTTC.

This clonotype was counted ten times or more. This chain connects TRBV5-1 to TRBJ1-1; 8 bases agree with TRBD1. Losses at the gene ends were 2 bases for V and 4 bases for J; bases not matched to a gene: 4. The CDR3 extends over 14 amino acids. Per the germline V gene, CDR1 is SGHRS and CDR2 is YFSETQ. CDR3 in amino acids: CASSFSTGATEAFF. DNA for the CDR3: TGCGCCAGCAGCTTTTCGACAGGGGCCACTGAAGCTTTCTTT. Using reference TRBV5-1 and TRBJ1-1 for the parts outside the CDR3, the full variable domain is KAGVTQTPRYLIKTRGQQVTLSCSPISGHRSVSWYQQTPGQGLQFLFEYFSETQRNKGNFPGRFSGRQFSNSRSEMNVSTLELGDSALYLCASSFSTGATEAFFGQGTRLTVV.

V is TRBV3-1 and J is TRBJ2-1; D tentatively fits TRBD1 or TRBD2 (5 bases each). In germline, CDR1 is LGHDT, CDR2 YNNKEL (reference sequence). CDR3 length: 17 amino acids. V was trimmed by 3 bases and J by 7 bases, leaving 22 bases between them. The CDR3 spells CASSHPGRPTALNEQFF. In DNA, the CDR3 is TGTGCCAGCAGCCATCCGGGGCGACCCACCGCCTTAAATGAGCAGTTCTTC.